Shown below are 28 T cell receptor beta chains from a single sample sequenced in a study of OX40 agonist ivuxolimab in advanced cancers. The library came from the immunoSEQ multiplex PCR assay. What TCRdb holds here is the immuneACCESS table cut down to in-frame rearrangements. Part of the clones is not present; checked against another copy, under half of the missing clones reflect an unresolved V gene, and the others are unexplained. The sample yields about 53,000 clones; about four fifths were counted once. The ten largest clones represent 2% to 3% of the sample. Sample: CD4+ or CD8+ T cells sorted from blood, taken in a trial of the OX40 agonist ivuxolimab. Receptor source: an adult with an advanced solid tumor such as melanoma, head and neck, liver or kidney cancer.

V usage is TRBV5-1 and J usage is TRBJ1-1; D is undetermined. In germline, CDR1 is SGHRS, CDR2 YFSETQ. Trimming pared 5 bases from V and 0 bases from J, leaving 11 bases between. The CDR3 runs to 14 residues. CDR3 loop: CASRRRTMNTEAFF. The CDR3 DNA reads TGCGCCAGCAGAAGGAGGACCATGAACACTGAAGCTTTCTTT.

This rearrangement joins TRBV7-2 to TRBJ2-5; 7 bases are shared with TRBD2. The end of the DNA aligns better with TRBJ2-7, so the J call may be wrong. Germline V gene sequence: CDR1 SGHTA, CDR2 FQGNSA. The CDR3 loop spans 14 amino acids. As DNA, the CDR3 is TGTGCCAGCAGCTTAGATCGGGAGGTGTACGAGCAGTACTTC. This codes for CASSLDREVYEQYF.

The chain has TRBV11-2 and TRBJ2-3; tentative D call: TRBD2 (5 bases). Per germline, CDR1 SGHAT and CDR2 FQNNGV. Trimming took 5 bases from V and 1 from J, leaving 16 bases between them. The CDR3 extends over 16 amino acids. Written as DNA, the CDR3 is TGTGCCAGCAGCCCCCGTCGGGGATCAGGCACAGATACGCAGTATTTT. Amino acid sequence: CASSPRRGSGTDTQYF.

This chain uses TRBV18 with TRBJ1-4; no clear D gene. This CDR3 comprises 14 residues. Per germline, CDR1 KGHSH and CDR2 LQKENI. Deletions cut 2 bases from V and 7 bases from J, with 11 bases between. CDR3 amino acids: CASSPGREPEKLFF. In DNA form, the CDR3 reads TGTGCCAGCTCACCAGGGCGGGAACCTGAAAAACTGTTTTTT.

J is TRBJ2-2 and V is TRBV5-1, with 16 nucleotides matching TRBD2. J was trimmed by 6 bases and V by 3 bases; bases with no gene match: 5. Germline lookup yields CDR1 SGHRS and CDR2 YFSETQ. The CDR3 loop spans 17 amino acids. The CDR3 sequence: CASSSGLAGGPPGELFF. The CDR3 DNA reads TGCGCCAGCAGCTCGGGACTAGCGGGAGGGCCCCCCGGGGAGCTGTTTTTT. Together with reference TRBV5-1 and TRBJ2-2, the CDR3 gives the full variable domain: KAGVTQTPRYLIKTRGQQVTLSCSPISGHRSVSWYQQTPGQGLQFLFEYFSETQRNKGNFPGRFSGRQFSNSRSEMNVSTLELGDSALYLCASSSGLAGGPPGELFFGEGSRLTVL.

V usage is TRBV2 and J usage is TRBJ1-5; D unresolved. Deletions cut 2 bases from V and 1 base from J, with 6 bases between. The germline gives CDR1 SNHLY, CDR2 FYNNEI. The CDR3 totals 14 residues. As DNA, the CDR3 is TGTGCCAGCAGTGAAACAGCCAGCAATCAGCCCCAGCATTTT. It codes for CASSETASNQPQHF.

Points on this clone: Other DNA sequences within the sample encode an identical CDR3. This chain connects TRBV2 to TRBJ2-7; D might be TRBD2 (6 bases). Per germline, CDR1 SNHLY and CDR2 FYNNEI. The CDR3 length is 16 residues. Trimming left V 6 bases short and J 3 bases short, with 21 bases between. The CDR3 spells CASREGRLLLHYEQYF. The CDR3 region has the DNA TGTGCCAGCAGGGAGGGCCGTCTACTCCTCCACTACGAGCAGTACTTC.

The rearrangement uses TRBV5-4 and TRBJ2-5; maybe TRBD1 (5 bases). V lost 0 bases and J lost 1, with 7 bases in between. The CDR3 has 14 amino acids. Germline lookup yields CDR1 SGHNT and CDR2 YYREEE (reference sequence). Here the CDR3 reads CASSLGQLQETQYF. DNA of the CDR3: TGTGCCAGCAGCTTGGGACAGCTCCAAGAGACCCAGTACTTC.

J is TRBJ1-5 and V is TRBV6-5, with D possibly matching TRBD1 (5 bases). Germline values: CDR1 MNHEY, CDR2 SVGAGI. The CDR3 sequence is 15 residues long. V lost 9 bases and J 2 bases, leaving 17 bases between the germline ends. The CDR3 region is CASKEGLRGNQPQHF. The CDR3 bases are TGTGCCAGTAAGGAGGGGCTCCGGGGCAATCAGCCCCAGCATTTT.

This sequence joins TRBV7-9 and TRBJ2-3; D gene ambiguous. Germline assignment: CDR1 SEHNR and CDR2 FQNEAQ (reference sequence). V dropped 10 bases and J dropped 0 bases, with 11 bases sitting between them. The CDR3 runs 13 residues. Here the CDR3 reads CAKGRSSTDTQYF. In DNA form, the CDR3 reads TGTGCCAAAGGACGGTCTAGCACAGATACGCAGTATTTT. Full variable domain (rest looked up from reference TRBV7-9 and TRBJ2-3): DTGVSQNPRHKITKRGQNVTFRCDPISEHNRLYWYRQTLGQGPEFLTYFQNEAQLEKSRLLSDRFSAERPKGSFSTLEIQRTEQGDSAMYLCAKGRSSTDTQYFGPGTRLTVL.

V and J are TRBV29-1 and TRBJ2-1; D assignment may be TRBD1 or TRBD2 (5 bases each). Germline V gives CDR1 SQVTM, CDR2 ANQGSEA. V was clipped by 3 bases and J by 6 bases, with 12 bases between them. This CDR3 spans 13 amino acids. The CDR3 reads CSVDGAGLNEQFF. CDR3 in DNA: TGCAGCGTTGACGGGGCAGGGCTCAATGAGCAGTTCTTC.

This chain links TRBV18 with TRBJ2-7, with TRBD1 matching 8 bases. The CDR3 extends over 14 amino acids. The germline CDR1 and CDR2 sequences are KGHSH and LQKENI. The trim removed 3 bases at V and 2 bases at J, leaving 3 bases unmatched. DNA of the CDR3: TGTGCCAGCTCACCCGGGGACAGGACCTACGAGCAGTACTTC. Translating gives CASSPGDRTYEQYF.

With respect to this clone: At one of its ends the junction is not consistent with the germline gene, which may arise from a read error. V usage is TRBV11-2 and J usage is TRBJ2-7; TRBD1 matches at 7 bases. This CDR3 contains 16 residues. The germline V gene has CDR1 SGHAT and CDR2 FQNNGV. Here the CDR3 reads CASSLDFGDSSYKQYF. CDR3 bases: TGTGCCAGCAGCTTAGATTTCGGGGACAGTTCCTACAAGCAGTACTTC.

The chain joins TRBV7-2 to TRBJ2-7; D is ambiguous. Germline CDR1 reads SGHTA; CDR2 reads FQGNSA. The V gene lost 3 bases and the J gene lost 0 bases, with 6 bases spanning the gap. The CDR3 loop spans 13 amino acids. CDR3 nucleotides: TGTGCCAGCAGCTTCAGTAGCTCCTACGAGCAGTACTTC. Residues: CASSFSSSYEQYF.

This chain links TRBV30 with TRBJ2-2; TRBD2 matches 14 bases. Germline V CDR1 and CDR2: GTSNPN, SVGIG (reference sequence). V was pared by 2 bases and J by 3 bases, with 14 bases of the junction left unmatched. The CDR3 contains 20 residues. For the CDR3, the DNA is TGTGCCTGGAGTTTAACCCCGGGACTAGCGGGAGCGGCGTACACCGGGGAGCTGTTTTTT. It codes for CAWSLTPGLAGAAYTGELFF.

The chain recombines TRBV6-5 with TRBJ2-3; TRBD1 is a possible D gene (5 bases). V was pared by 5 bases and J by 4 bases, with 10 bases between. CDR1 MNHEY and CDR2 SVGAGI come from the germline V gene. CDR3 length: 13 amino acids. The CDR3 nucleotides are TGTGCCAGCAGTGAAGGGGTAGCAGATACGCAGTATTTT. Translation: CASSEGVADTQYF.

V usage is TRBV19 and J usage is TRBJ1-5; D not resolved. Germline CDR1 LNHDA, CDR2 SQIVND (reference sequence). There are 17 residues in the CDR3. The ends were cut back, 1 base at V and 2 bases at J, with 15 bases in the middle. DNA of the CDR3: TGTGCCAGTAGTATAGCCCTGGAGAGGGCCCGCAATCAGCCCCAGCATTTT. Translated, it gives CASSIALERARNQPQHF.

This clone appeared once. This chain's CDR3 is CASSVGPDSGNIQYF. For the CDR3, the DNA is TGTGCCAGCAGCGTGGGCCCGGATTCGGGAAACATTCAGTACTTC. The chain recombines TRBV9 with TRBJ2-4; D is ambiguous. CDR3 length: 15 residues. V dropped 2 bases and J dropped 6 bases, with 15 bases sitting between them. The germline CDR1 and CDR2 sequences are SGDLS and YYNGEE.

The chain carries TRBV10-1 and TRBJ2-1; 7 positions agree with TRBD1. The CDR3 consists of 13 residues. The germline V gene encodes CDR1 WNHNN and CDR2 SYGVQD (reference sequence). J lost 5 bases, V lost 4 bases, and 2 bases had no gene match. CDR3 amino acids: CASSVGQNNEQFF. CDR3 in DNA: TGCGCCAGCAGTGTGGGACAGAACAATGAGCAGTTCTTC.

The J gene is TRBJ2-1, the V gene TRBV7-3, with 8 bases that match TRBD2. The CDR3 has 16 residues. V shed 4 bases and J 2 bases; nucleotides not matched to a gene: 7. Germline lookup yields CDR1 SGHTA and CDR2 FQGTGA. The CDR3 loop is CASSSQAGVAYNEQFF. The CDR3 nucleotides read TGTGCCAGCAGCTCCCAAGCGGGAGTCGCCTACAATGAGCAGTTCTTC.

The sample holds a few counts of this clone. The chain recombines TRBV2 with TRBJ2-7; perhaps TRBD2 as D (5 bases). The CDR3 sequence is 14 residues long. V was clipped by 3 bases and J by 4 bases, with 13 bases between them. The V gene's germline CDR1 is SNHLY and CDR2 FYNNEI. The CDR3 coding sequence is TGTGCCAGCAGTGAGGGAGCTGTTGGTTACGAGCAGTACTTC. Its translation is CASSEGAVGYEQYF.

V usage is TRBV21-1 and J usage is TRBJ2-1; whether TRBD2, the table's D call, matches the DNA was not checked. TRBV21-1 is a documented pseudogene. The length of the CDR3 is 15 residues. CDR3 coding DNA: TGTGCCAGCGTACTAGTCCTGAACTCCTACAATGAGCAGTTCTTC. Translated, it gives CASVLVLNSYNEQFF.

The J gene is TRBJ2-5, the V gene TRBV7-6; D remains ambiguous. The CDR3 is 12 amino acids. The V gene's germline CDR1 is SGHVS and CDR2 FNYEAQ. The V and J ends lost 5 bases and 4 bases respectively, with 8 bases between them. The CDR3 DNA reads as TGTGCCAGCAGCCCCCTCCGAGAGACCCAGTACTTC. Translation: CASSPLRETQYF.

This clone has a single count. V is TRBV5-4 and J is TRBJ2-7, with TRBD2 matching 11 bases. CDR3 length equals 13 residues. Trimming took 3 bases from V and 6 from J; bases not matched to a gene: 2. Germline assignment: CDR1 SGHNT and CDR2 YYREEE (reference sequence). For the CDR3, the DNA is TGTGCCAGCAGCTCAGGACTAGCGGGCGAGCAGTACTTC. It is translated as CASSSGLAGEQYF.

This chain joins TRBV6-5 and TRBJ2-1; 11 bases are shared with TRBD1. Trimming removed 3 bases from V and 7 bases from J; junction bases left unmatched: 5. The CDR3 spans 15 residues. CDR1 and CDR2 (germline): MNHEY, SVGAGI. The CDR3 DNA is TGTGCCAGCAGTTATCTGGGACAGGGGGGGAATGAGCAGTTCTTC. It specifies CASSYLGQGGNEQFF.

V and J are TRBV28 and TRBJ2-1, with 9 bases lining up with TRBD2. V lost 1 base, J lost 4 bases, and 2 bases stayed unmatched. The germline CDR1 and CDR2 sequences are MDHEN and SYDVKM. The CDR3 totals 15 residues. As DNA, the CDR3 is TGTGCCAGCAGTTTATCTAGCGGGATTTACAATGAGCAGTTCTTC. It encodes CASSLSSGIYNEQFF.

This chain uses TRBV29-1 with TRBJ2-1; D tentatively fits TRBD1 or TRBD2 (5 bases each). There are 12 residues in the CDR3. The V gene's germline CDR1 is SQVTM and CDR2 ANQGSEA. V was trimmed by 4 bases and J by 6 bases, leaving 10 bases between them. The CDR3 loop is CSVAFGTNEQFF. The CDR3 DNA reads TGCAGCGTTGCATTCGGGACCAATGAGCAGTTCTTC.

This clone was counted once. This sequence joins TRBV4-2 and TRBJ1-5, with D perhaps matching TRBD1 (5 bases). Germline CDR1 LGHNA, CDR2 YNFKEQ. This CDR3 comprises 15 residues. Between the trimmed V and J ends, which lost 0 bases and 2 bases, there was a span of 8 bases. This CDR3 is CASSQEGGGNQPQHF. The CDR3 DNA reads TGTGCCAGCAGCCAAGAGGGGGGAGGCAATCAGCCCCAGCATTTT.